These 29 T cell receptor beta chains were all obtained from the same sample, sequenced in a study of T cells in Graves' hyperthyroidism and ophthalmopathy. TCR beta CDR3 region amplification was performed from RNA transcripts. The study used the HTBI primer set for a first-round RT-PCR of the TCR CDR3. Each CDR3 protein gets one entry after TCRdb re-called the multiplex PCR reads with MiXCR. The top ten clones hold under 8% of a sample with around 600,000 distinct CDR3 sequences, approximately 14% of them seen once. The sequencing sample was made of blood. The receptors derive from a woman between 25 and 40 years old with Graves' hyperthyroidism.

The chain is built from TRBV6-1 and TRBJ2-1; D call uncertain. Germline V CDR1 and CDR2: MNHNS, SASEGT. Trimming removed 6 bases from V and 6 bases from J, with 6 bases in between. CDR3 length: 11 amino acids. CDR3 coding DNA: TGTGCCAGCAGATTCTCCAATGAGCAGTTCTTC. Its protein is CASRFSNEQFF.

Only a few counts were recorded for this clonotype. The chain links TRBV7-9 to TRBJ2-3; possible D gene TRBD2, 6 bases. The length of the CDR3 is 15 residues. Trimming took off 4 bases at V and 3 bases at J, with 14 bases between the two ends. CDR1 is SEHNR and CDR2 is FQNEAQ in the germline V gene (reference sequence). CDR3 amino acids: CASSSFGGETDTQYF. The CDR3 DNA reads TGTGCCAGCAGCTCCTTTGGCGGGGAGACAGATACGCAGTATTTT. The entire variable domain, with the rest obtained from reference TRBV7-9 and TRBJ2-3, is as follows: DTGVSQNPRHKITKRGQNVTFRCDPISEHNRLYWYRQTLGQGPEFLTYFQNEAQLEKSRLLSDRFSAERPKGSFSTLEIQRTEQGDSAMYLCASSSFGGETDTQYFGPGTRLTVL.

This clonotype was seen ten or more times. The J gene is TRBJ2-1, the V gene TRBV18, with 7 bases lining up with TRBD2. The CDR3 covers 15 residues. Unmatched junction bases numbered 4, after V lost 1 base and J lost 4 bases. Germline assignment: CDR1 KGHSH and CDR2 LQKENI. The CDR3 is CASSPQPSGYNEQFF. The CDR3 region has the DNA TGTGCCAGCTCACCACAGCCTAGCGGATACAATGAGCAGTTCTTC.

V and J are TRBV30 and TRBJ2-1, with D possibly being TRBD1 (5 bases). The CDR3 is 13 amino acids. V lost 1 base to trimming and J lost 3 bases, with 7 bases between them. Per the germline V gene, CDR1 is GTSNPN and CDR2 is SVGIG (reference sequence). The CDR3 loop reads CAWSEGFYNEQFF. The CDR3 DNA is TGTGCCTGGAGTGAGGGGTTCTACAATGAGCAGTTCTTC.

This clonotype occurred many times. The chain carries TRBV7-8 and TRBJ2-1, with TRBD2 identical over 13 bases. V was clipped by 5 bases and J by 8 bases; unmatched bases: 6. The germline V gene encodes CDR1 SGHVS and CDR2 FQNEAQ. This CDR3 is built from 15 residues. The DNA of the CDR3 is TGTGCCAGCAGCCAAGGGACTAGCGGGACCCATGAGCAGTTCTTC. Protein product: CASSQGTSGTHEQFF.

This clonotype was counted many times. This chain connects TRBV5-6 to TRBJ1-1; 12 nucleotides align to TRBD1. Germline V CDR1 and CDR2: SGHDT, YYEEEE. Losses at the gene ends were 5 bases for V and 6 bases for J; bases not matched to a gene: 17. CDR3 size: 18 residues. In nucleotides, the CDR3 is TGTGCCAGCAGAACCACCGGGACAGGGGGCGCCTTGGTCTCTGAAGCTTTCTTT. Amino acids: CASRTTGTGGALVSEAFF.

This clonotype was observed a handful of times. V is TRBV6-1 and J is TRBJ2-2, with TRBD1 identical over 8 bases. Germline loops: CDR1 MNHNS, CDR2 SASEGT. After removal of 6 bases from V and 4 bases from J, the junction contained 7 bases not matched to a gene. The CDR3 totals 15 residues. The CDR3 spells CASRGWGTGTGELFF. The CDR3 DNA sequence: TGTGCCAGCAGGGGATGGGGGACAGGCACCGGGGAGCTGTTTTTT.

This clonotype appeared a few times. The chain's CDR3 is CAGQGGRSYNEQFF. The CDR3 coding sequence is TGTGCCGGACAAGGGGGGCGCTCCTACAATGAGCAGTTCTTC. The chain links TRBV6-1 to TRBJ2-1; D is tentatively TRBD1 or TRBD2 (6 bases each). Trimming cost V 11 bases and J 0 bases, with 14 bases left between them. This CDR3 contains 14 residues. Germline CDR1 is MNHNS and CDR2 is SASEGT.

The chain employs TRBV19 and TRBJ1-1; D gene ambiguous. Trimming removed 6 bases from V and 1 base from J, with 9 bases in between. There are 13 residues in the CDR3. Germline lookup yields CDR1 LNHDA and CDR2 SQIVND (reference sequence). CDR3 DNA sequence: TGTGCCAGTAGGGTCGCGGGGAACACTGAAGCTTTCTTT. Its translation is CASRVAGNTEAFF.

This clonotype appeared a few times. This chain uses TRBV6-1 with TRBJ2-3; D possibly corresponds to TRBD1 (5 bases). Germline-derived CDR1 and CDR2 are MNHNS and SASEGT. V gave up 8 bases and J gave up 5 bases, with 20 bases separating them. The CDR3 loop spans 15 amino acids. CDR3 sequence: CASYKRKTGQDTQYF. The CDR3 nucleotides are TGTGCCAGCTACAAGCGCAAAACTGGACAAGATACGCAGTATTTT.

This clonotype was seen only a few times. The chain employs TRBV28 and TRBJ2-3; no definite D call. The CDR3 covers 13 residues. Trimming pared 8 bases from V and 6 bases from J, leaving 15 bases between. Germline V gene lookup returns CDR1 MDHEN and CDR2 SYDVKM. The CDR3 coding sequence is TGTGCCAGCGGACCCCTAGAACCGGATACGCAGTATTTT. This codes for CASGPLEPDTQYF.

This clonotype was detected many times. For the CDR3, the DNA is TGTGCCAGCAGCCCCTTTCGGCAGAACACTGAAGCTTTCTTT. Amino acid sequence: CASSPFRQNTEAFF. The chain is built from TRBV27 and TRBJ1-1; no firm D call. CDR3 length: 14 residues. Germline CDR1 reads MNHEY; CDR2 reads SMNVEV (reference sequence). Trimming stripped 6 bases from V and 1 base from J, with 12 bases between.

To note about this clonotype: The junction departs from the called germline gene at one end, perhaps through a read error. This sequence joins TRBV4-1 and TRBJ2-1, with D possibly matching TRBD2 (5 bases). Germline V gene data show CDR1 as MGHRA and CDR2 as YSYEKL. CDR3 length: 18 amino acids. The CDR3, as DNA: TGTGCCAGCAGCCAAGTGCAAACTAGTATCAACTCCTACAATGAGCAGTTCTTC. Its protein is CASSQVQTSINSYNEQFF.

The chain is built from TRBV4-1 and TRBJ2-1, with TRBD2 matching over 7 bases. The CDR3 consists of 15 residues. V gave up 4 bases and J gave up 3 bases; unmatched junction bases: 6. The germline gives CDR1 MGHRA, CDR2 YSYEKL. The CDR3 loop is CASSLGLTYYNEQFF. DNA of the CDR3: TGCGCCAGCAGCCTGGGACTAACGTACTACAATGAGCAGTTCTTC.

The chain recombines TRBV20-1 with TRBJ2-7, with TRBD1 matching 8 bases. CDR3 length equals 13 residues. Germline CDR1 reads DFQATT; CDR2 reads SNEGSKA (reference sequence). Trimming at V came to 7 bases and at J to 2 bases, leaving 7 bases not matched to a gene. The CDR3 sequence: CSVPGDRTYEQYF. In DNA, the CDR3 is TGCAGTGTCCCGGGGGACAGGACCTACGAGCAGTACTTC.

V and J are TRBV11-2 and TRBJ2-5; TRBD2 matches at 7 bases. From germline, CDR1 is SGHAT and CDR2 FQNNGV. This CDR3 has 15 residues. V was pared by 5 bases and J by 6 bases, with 12 bases of the junction left unmatched. CDR3 sequence reads: CASSAGTTSGKTQYF. The CDR3 bases are TGTGCCAGCAGCGCAGGGACTACTAGTGGGAAGACCCAGTACTTC.

The sample holds a few counts of this clonotype. The V and J genes are TRBV7-9 and TRBJ2-2, with D maybe TRBD2 (5 bases). The CDR3 length is 14 residues. The germline V gene encodes CDR1 SEHNR and CDR2 FQNEAQ (reference sequence). Trimming took 2 bases from V and 6 from J, leaving 10 bases between them. For the CDR3, the DNA is TGTGCCAGCAGCTTACTGGGAGTGGCCGGGGAGCTGTTTTTT. It encodes CASSLLGVAGELFF.

V is TRBV15 and J is TRBJ2-4, with D possibly matching TRBD1 (6 bases). This CDR3 comprises 17 residues. Germline V gene lookup returns CDR1 LNHNV and CDR2 YYDKDF (reference sequence). The V end was cut by 2 bases, the J end by 0 bases, with 14 bases between. CDR3: CATSRQQGITAKNIQYF. CDR3 nucleotides: TGTGCCACCAGCAGACAACAGGGAATAACAGCCAAAAACATTCAGTACTTC.

With regard to this clonotype: One end of the junction varies from germline; a read error may be responsible. The genes are TRBV6-2 or TRBV6-3 and TRBJ1-4; D is unresolved. Germline-derived CDR1 and CDR2 are MNHEY and SVGEGT. The CDR3 is 15 residues long. CDR3 sequence reads: CASSDSEATNEKLFF. The CDR3 nucleotides are TGTGCCAGCAGTGACTCGGAGGCAACTAATGAAAAACTGTTTTTT.

At least ten counts were recorded for this clonotype. This sequence joins TRBV2 and TRBJ2-5; D ambiguous. The CDR3 sequence is 13 residues long. CDR1 is SNHLY and CDR2 is FYNNEI in the germline V gene. Trimming removed 2 bases at V and 5 bases at J, with 9 bases between. CDR3 bases: TGTGCCAGCAGTGAACGGCTACCGGAGACCCAGTACTTC. Translated, it gives CASSERLPETQYF.

This clonotype was observed many times. V and J are TRBV20-1 and TRBJ2-5; TRBD2 matches at 10 bases. Germline CDR1 is DFQATT and CDR2 is SNEGSKA (reference sequence). The CDR3 is 15 residues long. The junction had 9 bases not matched to a gene; V was cut back by 4 bases and J by 4 bases. The chain's CDR3 is CSATRTSGLGETQYF. The CDR3 DNA is TGCAGTGCTACTAGGACTAGCGGTTTGGGAGAGACCCAGTACTTC.

This clonotype was counted at least ten times. Because the CDR3's place on the DNA is in doubt, the DNA is left out and the CDR3 is given as listed by TCRdb. The J gene is TRBJ1-1, the V gene TRBV3-1; the listed D gene, TRBD1, was not tested against the DNA. Looked up from germline, CDR1 is LGHDT and CDR2 is YNNKEL (reference sequence). The CDR3 spans 13 amino acids, including both terminal residues. This CDR3 is CASSQDWGTGTFF.

This clonotype was seen at least ten times. The CDR3 reads CAISDPWETYEQYF. CDR3 DNA: TGTGCCATCAGTGATCCCTGGGAGACCTACGAGCAGTACTTC. The chain is built from TRBV10-3 and TRBJ2-7, with TRBD2 as a possible D gene (5 bases). Trimming took 3 bases from V and 2 from J, leaving 11 bases between them. Germline CDR1 ENHRY, CDR2 SYGVKD. This CDR3 contains 14 residues.

This clonotype was observed a few times. This chain links TRBV3-1 with TRBJ2-3; 7 bases match TRBD2. V was clipped by 2 bases and J by 0 bases; unmatched bases: 5. The CDR3 extends over 16 amino acids. The germline CDR1 and CDR2 sequences are LGHDT and YNNKEL (reference sequence). The CDR3 here is CASSQLVSGSTDTQYF. The CDR3 DNA sequence: TGTGCCAGCAGCCAACTAGTTAGCGGGAGCACAGATACGCAGTATTTT.

The rearrangement uses TRBV7-7 and TRBJ2-2, with a weak D call TRBD1 (6 bases). In germline, CDR1 is SSHAT, CDR2 FNYEAQ (reference sequence). The CDR3 contains 15 residues. V dropped 2 bases and J dropped 1 base, with 8 bases sitting between them. The CDR3 reads CASSLTTGNTGELFF. The DNA for the CDR3 is TGTGCCAGCAGCTTAACGACAGGGAACACCGGGGAGCTGTTTTTT.

On this clonotype: A read error is possible here, since a much larger clone lies one base away. The J gene is TRBJ1-2, the V gene TRBV27, with D unclear. V lost 6 bases and J 8 bases, leaving 13 bases between the germline ends. The germline V gene has CDR1 MNHEY and CDR2 SMNVEV (reference sequence). The CDR3 consists of 12 residues. The CDR3 bases are TGTGCCAGCAGGGATACTGCGGTCGGCTACACCTTC. It translates to CASRDTAVGYTF.

The V gene is TRBV29-1, the J gene TRBJ2-7, with D possibly being TRBD2 (5 bases). In germline, CDR1 is SQVTM, CDR2 ANQGSEA. This CDR3 is built from 11 residues. V gave up 4 bases and J gave up 4 bases, with 8 bases separating them. The CDR3: CSVAAAYEQYF. The CDR3 coding sequence is TGCAGCGTTGCAGCGGCATACGAGCAGTACTTC.

This clonotype was picked up many times. The CDR3 is CASSKYPTGSDTQYF. The CDR3 DNA reads TGTGCCAGCAGTAAATATCCGACAGGGTCGGATACGCAGTATTTT. The rearrangement uses TRBV6-1 and TRBJ2-3; 7 bases are a match to TRBD1. This CDR3 is built from 15 residues. From germline, CDR1 is MNHNS and CDR2 SASEGT. Trimming took 5 bases from V and 6 from J; bases not matched to a gene: 11.

This clonotype showed up just a few times. This chain links TRBV19 with TRBJ2-1, with a possible D match to TRBD2 (5 bases). Between the trimmed V and J ends, which lost 2 bases and 0 bases, there was a span of 11 bases. Per germline, CDR1 LNHDA and CDR2 SQIVND (reference sequence). The CDR3 is 16 amino acids. The CDR3, as DNA: TGTGCCAGTAGTATATTAGCGACTAACTCCTACAATGAGCAGTTCTTC. Translating it yields CASSILATNSYNEQFF.